A single T cell receptor beta chain is shown here with its context. The antigen is unknown. This record belongs to a study of vaccination and CD4 T cells after COVID-19. The treatment was: roughly nine-day PBMC culture with coronavirus spike peptide pools or control peptides (ViraFEST assay). This CDR3 is 12 amino acids long. The germline V gene has CDR1 MNHEY and CDR2 SVGEGT. The V end was cut by 2 bases, the J end by 4 bases, with 6 bases between. The Oncomine TCR Beta short-read assay sequenced DNA from cultured CD4+ T cells. TCRdb re-called the PCR reads through MiXCR, storing one row per CDR3 protein. The sample lists fewer than 25,000 distinct CDR3 sequences; roughly 45% were seen once.

The specimen was CD4+ T cells from blood, cultured in vitro. The rearrangement uses TRBV6-2 or TRBV6-3 and TRBJ2-7; D is undetermined. This receptor was obtained from a human donor who had recovered from COVID-19. For the CDR3, the DNA is TGTGCCAGCAGTTACGAGGAGTACGAGCAGTACTTC. Translated: CASSYEEYEQYF.